The sequence of this T cell receptor beta chain was determined in a study of blood T cell repertoires in COVID-19. For the study at large: Acute-phase and convalescent COVID-19 samples originated in the United States, Italy and Spain.

The method was immunoSEQ multiplex PCR; TCRdb's version includes in-frame clones alone and lacks a portion of them. The sample holds about 190,000 clones, 90% seen once. The TCR originated in a man aged 50-60 years with acute or convalescent COVID-19. Sequenced: peripheral blood.

This CDR3 is CASSPGLNNEQFF. The CDR3 DNA sequence: TGTGCCAGCTCACCAGGACTAAACAATGAGCAGTTCTTC. The chain links TRBV18 to TRBJ2-1, with TRBD2 as a possible D gene (6 bases). The CDR3 runs 13 residues. Germline V gene data show CDR1 as KGHSH and CDR2 as LQKENI. The V gene lost 2 bases and the J gene lost 5 bases, with 7 bases spanning the gap. The full variable domain, in which reference TRBV18 and TRBJ2-1 provide the parts outside the CDR3, is NAGVMQNPRHLVRRRGQEARLRCSPMKGHSHVYWYRQLPEEGLKFMVYLQKENIIDESGMPKERFSAEFPKEGPSILRIQQVVRGDSAAYFCASSPGLNNEQFFGPGTRLTVL.